This TCR beta chain was obtained from a study of OX40 agonist ivuxolimab in advanced cancers. Study at large: At 0.01 to 10 mg/kg, ivuxolimab was administered intravenously to patients every 2 weeks. Partial responses, seen in three patients, involved one hepatocellular carcinoma and two cutaneous melanomas. Study findings and constraints: In CD8+ T cells, expanded clones were on average more numerous than in CD4+.

Data came from immunoSEQ multiplex PCR; TCRdb stores just in-frame clones and leaves some out. Of 70,000 or so clones listed, 80% to 90% are singletons. This clone has a single count. As yet, its antigen is unknown. The material was CD4+ or CD8+ T cells sorted from blood, obtained in a trial of the OX40 agonist ivuxolimab. This receptor was identified in an adult with an advanced solid tumor such as melanoma, head and neck, liver or kidney cancer.

The CDR3 sequence is CASSSFWDRSSGNTIYF. DNA for the CDR3: TGTGCCAGCAGCTCTTTCTGGGACAGGAGCTCTGGAAACACCATATATTTT. This sequence joins TRBV7-9 and TRBJ1-3; 8 positions agree with TRBD1. This CDR3 contains 17 residues. Per the germline V gene, CDR1 is SEHNR and CDR2 is FQNEAQ (reference sequence). V was pared by 4 bases and J by 0 bases, with 8 bases of the junction left unmatched. Filled out from reference TRBV7-9 and TRBJ1-3, the complete variable domain reads DTGVSQNPRHKITKRGQNVTFRCDPISEHNRLYWYRQTLGQGPEFLTYFQNEAQLEKSRLLSDRFSAERPKGSFSTLEIQRTEQGDSAMYLCASSSFWDRSSGNTIYFGEGSWLTVV.